This T cell receptor beta chain derives from a study of blood T cells in healthy people across ages. Notes on the study in general: Unsorted PBMCs ruled out conclusive naive versus antigen-experienced comparison.

Healthy Caucasians from Russia aged 6 to 90 served as donors. It was about 10 milliliters of peripheral blood that were drawn from each donor. This clonotype was seen ten or more times. As yet, its antigen is unknown. The use of a sample-barcoded 5' primer and a J-beta primer mix characterized a second PCR of 7 to 11 cycles. Sequencing of every sample gave 2.5 million or more CDR3-containing paired-end reads. TCRdb called the 5' RACE reads again in MiXCR, with one record for every CDR3 protein. The sample yields 580,000 or so distinct CDR3 sequences, around half seen once. The CDR3 is 16 amino acids. CDR1 LGHNA and CDR2 YSLEER come from the germline V gene. V lost 0 bases, J lost 0 bases, and 10 bases lay in between.

J is TRBJ2-3 and V is TRBV4-3; perhaps TRBD2 as D (5 bases). This sequence originates from a man older than 75 in good health. The sequenced sample was blood. This chain's CDR3 is CASSQDSGFSTDTQYF. As DNA, the CDR3 is TGCGCCAGCAGCCAAGACTCGGGGTTTAGCACAGATACGCAGTATTTT.